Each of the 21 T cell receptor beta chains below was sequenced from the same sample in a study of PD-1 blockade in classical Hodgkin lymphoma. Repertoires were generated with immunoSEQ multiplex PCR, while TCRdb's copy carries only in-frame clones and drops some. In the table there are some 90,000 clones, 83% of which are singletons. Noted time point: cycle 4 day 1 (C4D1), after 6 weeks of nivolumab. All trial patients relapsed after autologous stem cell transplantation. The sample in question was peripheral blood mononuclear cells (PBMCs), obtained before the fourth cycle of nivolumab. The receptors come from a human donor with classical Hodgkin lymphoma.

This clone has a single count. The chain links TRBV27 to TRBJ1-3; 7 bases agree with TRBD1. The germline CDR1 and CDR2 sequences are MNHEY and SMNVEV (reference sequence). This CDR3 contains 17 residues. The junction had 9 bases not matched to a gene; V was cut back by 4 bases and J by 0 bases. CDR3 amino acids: CASSWGGQASSGNTIYF. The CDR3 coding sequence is TGTGCCAGCAGTTGGGGCGGACAGGCCAGCTCTGGAAACACCATATATTTT.

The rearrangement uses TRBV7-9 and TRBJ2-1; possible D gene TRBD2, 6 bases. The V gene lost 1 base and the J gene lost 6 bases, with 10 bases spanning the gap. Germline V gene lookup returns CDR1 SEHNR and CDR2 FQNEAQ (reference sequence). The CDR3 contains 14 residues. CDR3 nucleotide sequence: TGTGCCAGCAGCTTAGTTTCTAGCGCCAATGAGCAGTTCTTC. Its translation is CASSLVSSANEQFF.

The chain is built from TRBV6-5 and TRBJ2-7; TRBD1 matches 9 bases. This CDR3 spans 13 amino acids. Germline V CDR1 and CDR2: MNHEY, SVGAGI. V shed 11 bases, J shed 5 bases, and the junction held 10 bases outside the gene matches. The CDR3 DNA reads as TGTGCCGCGGGACAGGGACAAATCCACGAGCAGTACTTC. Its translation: CAAGQGQIHEQYF.

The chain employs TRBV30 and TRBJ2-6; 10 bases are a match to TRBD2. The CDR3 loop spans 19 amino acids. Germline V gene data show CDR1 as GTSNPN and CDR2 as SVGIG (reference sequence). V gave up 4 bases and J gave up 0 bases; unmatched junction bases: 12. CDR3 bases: TGTGCCTGGACCCACCACGGACTAGCGGAATACTCTGGGGCCAACGTCCTGACTTTC. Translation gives CAWTHHGLAEYSGANVLTF. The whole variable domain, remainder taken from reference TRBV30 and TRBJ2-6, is SQTIHQWPATLVQPVGSPLSLECTVEGTSNPNLYWYRQAAGRGLQLLFYSVGIGQISSEVPQNLSASRPQDRQFILSSKKLLLSDSGFYLCAWTHHGLAEYSGANVLTFGAGSRLTVL.

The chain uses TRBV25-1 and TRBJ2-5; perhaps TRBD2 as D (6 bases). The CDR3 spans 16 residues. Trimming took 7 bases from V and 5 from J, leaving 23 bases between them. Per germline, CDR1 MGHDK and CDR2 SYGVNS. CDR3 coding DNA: TGTGCCAGCATGAATTGGGCCAGCGGAGGGATGGAGACCCAGTACTTC. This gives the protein CASMNWASGGMETQYF.

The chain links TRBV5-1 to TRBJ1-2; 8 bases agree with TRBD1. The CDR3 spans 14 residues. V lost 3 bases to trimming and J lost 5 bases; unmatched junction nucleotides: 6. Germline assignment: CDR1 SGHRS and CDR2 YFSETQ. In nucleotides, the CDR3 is TGCGCCAGCAGCTCGGACAGGGACGGGTATGGCTACACCTTC. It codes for CASSSDRDGYGYTF. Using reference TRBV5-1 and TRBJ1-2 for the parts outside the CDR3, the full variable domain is KAGVTQTPRYLIKTRGQQVTLSCSPISGHRSVSWYQQTPGQGLQFLFEYFSETQRNKGNFPGRFSGRQFSNSRSEMNVSTLELGDSALYLCASSSDRDGYGYTFGSGTRLTVV.

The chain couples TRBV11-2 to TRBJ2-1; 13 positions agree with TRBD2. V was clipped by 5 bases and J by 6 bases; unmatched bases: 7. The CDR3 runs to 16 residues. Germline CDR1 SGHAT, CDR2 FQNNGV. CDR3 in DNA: TGTGCCAGCAGCATACTAGCGGGAGGGCCCGGCAATGAGCAGTTCTTC. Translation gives CASSILAGGPGNEQFF.

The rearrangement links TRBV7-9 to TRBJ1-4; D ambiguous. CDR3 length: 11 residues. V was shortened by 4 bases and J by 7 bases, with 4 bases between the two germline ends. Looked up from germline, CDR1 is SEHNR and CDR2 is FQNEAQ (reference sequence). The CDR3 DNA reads TGTGCCAGCAGCTCAACTGAAAAACTGTTTTTT. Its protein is CASSSTEKLFF.

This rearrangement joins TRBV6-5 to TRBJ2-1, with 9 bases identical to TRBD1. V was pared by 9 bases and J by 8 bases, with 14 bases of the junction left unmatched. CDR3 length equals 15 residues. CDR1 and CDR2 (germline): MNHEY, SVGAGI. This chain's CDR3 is CASGSWGQGPHEQFF. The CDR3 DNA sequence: TGTGCCAGTGGGAGCTGGGGACAGGGCCCCCATGAGCAGTTCTTC.

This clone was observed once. CDR3 sequence reads: CASSLLGLALGETQYF. CDR3 coding DNA: TGCGCCAGCAGCTTGTTGGGACTAGCTTTGGGGGAGACCCAGTACTTC. The gene calls are TRBV5-1 and TRBJ2-5, with TRBD2 matching 9 bases. The J segment lost 5 bases and the V segment lost 1 base, leaving 9 bases of the junction unmatched. CDR3 size: 16 residues. Germline values: CDR1 SGHRS, CDR2 YFSETQ.

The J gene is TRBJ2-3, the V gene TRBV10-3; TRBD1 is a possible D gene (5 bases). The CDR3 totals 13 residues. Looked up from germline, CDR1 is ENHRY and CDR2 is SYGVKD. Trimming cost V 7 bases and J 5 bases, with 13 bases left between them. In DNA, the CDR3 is TGTGCCATCACAGGGCGAAATGAAGATACGCAGTATTTT. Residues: CAITGRNEDTQYF.

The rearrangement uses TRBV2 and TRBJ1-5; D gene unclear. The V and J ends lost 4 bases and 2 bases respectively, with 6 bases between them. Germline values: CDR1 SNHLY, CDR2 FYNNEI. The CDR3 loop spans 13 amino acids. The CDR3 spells CASSATGNQPQHF. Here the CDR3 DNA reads TGTGCCAGCAGTGCCACGGGCAATCAGCCCCAGCATTTT.

In DNA, the CDR3 is TGTGCCAGCAGCCTTCAGGGGTGGTACGAGCAGTACTTC. It is translated as CASSLQGWYEQYF. This chain uses TRBV5-5 with TRBJ2-7; D is possibly TRBD1 (6 bases). Germline CDR1 and CDR2: SGHKS and YYEKEE (reference sequence). The CDR3 sequence is 13 residues long. Trimming removed 4 bases from V and 4 bases from J, with 12 bases in between.

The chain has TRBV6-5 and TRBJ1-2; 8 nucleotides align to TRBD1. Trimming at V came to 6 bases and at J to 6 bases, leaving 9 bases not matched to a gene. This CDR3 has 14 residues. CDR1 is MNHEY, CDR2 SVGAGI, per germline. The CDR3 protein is CASRYPGQGDGYTF. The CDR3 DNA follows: TGTGCCAGCAGGTACCCCGGACAGGGTGATGGCTACACCTTC.

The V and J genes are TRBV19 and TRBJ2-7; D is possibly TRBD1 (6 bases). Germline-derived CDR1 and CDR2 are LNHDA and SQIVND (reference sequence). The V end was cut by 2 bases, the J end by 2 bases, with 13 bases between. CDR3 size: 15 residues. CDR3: CASSIRRQGPYEQYF. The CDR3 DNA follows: TGTGCCAGTAGTATAAGGCGGCAGGGGCCCTACGAGCAGTACTTC.

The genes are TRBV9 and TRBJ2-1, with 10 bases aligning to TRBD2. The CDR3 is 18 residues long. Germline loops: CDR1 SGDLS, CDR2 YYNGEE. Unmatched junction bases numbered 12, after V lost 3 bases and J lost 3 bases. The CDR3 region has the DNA TGTGCCAGCAGCGCCCCTAGCGGGAGAGGAGGTCTCTACAATGAGCAGTTCTTC. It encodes CASSAPSGRGGLYNEQFF.

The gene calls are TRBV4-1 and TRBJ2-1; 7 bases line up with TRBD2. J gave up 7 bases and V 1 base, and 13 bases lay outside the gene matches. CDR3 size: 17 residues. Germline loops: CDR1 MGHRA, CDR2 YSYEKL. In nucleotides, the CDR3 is TGCGCCAGCAGCCAAGTGGCGTCGCTAGCGGTACCTAATGAGCAGTTCTTC. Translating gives CASSQVASLAVPNEQFF.

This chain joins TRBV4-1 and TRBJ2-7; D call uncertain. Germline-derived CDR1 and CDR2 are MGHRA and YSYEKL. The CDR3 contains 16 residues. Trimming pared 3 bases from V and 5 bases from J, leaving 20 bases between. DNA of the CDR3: TGCGCCAGCAGCCATAGAGGTGGACCAAGCACCGACGAGCAGTACTTC. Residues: CASSHRGGPSTDEQYF.

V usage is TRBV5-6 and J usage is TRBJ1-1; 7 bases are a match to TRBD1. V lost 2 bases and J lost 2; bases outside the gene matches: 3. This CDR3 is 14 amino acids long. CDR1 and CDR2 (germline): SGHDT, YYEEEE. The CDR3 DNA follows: TGTGCCAGCAGCTTAGGGGGCCGCAACACTGAAGCTTTCTTT. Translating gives CASSLGGRNTEAFF.

The CDR3 DNA is TGTGCCAGCAGTGGTGGACAGTTCACTAATGAAAAACTGTTTTTT. Amino acid sequence: CASSGGQFTNEKLFF. This rearrangement joins TRBV25-1 to TRBJ1-4, with a weak D call TRBD1 (6 bases). Germline-derived CDR1 and CDR2 are MGHDK and SYGVNS. Between the trimmed V and J ends, which lost 4 bases and 2 bases, there was a span of 11 bases. This CDR3 comprises 15 residues.

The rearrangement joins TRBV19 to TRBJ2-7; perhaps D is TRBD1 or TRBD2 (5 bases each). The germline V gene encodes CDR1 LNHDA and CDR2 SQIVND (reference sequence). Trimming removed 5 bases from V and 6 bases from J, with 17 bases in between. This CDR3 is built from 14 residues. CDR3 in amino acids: CASSLVGARSEQYF. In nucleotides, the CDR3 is TGTGCCAGTAGTCTAGTCGGGGCCAGATCCGAGCAGTACTTC.